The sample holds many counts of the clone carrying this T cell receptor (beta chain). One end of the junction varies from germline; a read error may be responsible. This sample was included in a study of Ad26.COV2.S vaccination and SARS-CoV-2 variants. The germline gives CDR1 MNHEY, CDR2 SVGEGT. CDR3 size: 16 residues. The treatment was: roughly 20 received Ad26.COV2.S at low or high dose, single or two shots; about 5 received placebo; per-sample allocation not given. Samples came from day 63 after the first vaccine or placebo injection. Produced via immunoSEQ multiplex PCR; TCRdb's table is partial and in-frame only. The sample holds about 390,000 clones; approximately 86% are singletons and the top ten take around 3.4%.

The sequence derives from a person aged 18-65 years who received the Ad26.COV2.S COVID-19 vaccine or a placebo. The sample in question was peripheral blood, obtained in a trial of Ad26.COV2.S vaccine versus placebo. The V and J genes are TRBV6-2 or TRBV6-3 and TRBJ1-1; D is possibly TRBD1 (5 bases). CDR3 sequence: CASSYPRMGTNTGAFF. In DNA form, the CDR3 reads TGTGCCAGCAGTTACCCCCGTATGGGGACGAACACTGGAGCTTTCTTT.